This TCR beta chain stems from a study of T cells after yellow fever vaccination. Background on the study: Fractions of limited cellularity were prepared by means of SMART-Seq v4 Ultra Low Input.

The V and J ends lost 0 bases and 3 bases respectively, with 9 bases between them. This CDR3 region has 14 residues. Looked up from germline, CDR1 is SGHTS and CDR2 is YDEGEE. TCRdb itself ran the 5' RACE reads through MiXCR, one entry per CDR3 protein. The top ten clones hold 2.5% to 3% of a sample with about 120,000 distinct CDR3 sequences, about 7% of them seen once. This clonotype was observed many times. The clonotype was recovered from a man in his late teens or twenties who received the YFV17D yellow fever vaccine. This specimen was CD4+ T cells sorted from PBMCs, taken around 45 days after the first yellow fever vaccination. The rearrangement links TRBV5-8 to TRBJ1-1; D is unclear. CDR3 protein: CASSLVSGDTEAFF. The CDR3 DNA sequence: TGTGCCAGCAGCTTGGTGAGCGGGGACACTGAAGCTTTCTTT.